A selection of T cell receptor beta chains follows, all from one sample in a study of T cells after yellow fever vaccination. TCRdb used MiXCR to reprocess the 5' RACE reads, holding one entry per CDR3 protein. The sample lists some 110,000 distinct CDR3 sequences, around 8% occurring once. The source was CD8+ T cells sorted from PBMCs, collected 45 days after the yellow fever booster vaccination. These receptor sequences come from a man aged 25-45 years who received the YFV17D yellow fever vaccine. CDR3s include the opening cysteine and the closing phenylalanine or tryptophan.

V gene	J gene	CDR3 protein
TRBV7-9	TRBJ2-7	CASSLGLAGDEQYF
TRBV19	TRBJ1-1	CASRAGTGNTEAFF
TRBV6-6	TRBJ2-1	CASRYSGQGLNEQFF
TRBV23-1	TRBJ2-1	CASSSSGYSYNEKFF
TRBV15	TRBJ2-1	CATSRGASGRSWISNEQFF
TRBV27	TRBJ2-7	CASSPRGSYEQYF
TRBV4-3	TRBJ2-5	CASSQVHPGTATEETQYF
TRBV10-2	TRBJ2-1	CASSAGGEQFF
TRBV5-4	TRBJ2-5	CASSPSLAGDYETQYF
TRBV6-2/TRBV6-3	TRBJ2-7	CASSYSRLAEPYEQYF
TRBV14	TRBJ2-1	CASSHLAGAPYNEQFF
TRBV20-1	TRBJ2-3	CSADGTGEERDSPTDTQYF
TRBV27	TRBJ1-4	CASSSLDTDEKLFF
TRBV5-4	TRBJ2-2	CASSLQDFRELFF
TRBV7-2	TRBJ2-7	CASSNLAGGVYEQYF
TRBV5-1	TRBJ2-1	CASSLENYNEQFF
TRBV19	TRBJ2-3	CASSMSGADTQYF
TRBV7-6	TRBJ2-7	CASSSRLGDEQYF
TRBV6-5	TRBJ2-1	CASSYLAGETYNEQFF
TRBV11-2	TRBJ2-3	CASSSGLASSSTDTQYF
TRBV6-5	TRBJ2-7	CASSQGFAYEQYF
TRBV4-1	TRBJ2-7	CASSQYLGPGPYEQYF
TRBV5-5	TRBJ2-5	CASSELPQETQYF
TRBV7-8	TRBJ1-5	CASSFGGDIRNQPQHF
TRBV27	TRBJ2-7	CASSPSTGADEQYF
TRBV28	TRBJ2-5	CASSQRLAGGETQYF
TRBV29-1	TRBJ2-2	CSVRLGGNTGELFF
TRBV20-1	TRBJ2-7	CSASGRTGSYEQYF
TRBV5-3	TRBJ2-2	CARSLFLCTGQLFF
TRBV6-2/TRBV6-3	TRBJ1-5	CASSDGADYQPQHF
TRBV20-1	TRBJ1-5	CSASVGGSNQPQHF
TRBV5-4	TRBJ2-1	CASSLGLDEQFF
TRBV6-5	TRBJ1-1	CASSYAVLHTEAFF
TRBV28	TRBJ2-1	CASSLGPSSGSYNEQFF
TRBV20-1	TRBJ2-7	CSASSPGDLLAPEYYEQYF
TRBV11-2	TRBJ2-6	CASSGRQGSGANVLTF
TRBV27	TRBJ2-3	CASSLGSAGYPDTQYF
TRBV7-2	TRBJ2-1	CASSLAQTGPYNEQFF
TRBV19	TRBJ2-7	CASSSMTSYEQYF
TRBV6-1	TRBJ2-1	CASSPGTGGYEQFF
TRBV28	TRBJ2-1	CASTPGWRGYNEQFF
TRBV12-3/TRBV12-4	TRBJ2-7	CASTPGLADGEQYF
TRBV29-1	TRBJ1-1	CSARGTGDTEAFF
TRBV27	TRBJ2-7	CASSHRGGANSYEQYF
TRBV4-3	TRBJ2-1	CASSQATRTPYNEQFF
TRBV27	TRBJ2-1	CASKGWNVYNEQFF
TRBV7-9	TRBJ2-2	CASSPPPSDNTGELFF
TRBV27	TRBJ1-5	CASSLGGGYQPQHF
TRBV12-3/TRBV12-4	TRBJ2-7	CASSSGTGAFEQYF
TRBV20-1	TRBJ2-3	CSVKPPTRPRTDTQYF
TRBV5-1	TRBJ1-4	CASSDREKLFF
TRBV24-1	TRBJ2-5	CATSDPVDQETQYF
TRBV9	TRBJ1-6	CAFSPLHF
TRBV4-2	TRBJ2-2	CASSQEELASSGELFF
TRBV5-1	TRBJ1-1	CASRSMGGTEAFF
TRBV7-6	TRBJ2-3	CASSLLVAGARTDTQYF
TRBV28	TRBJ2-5	CASVGGFYTSGETQYF